The 31 T cell receptor beta chains below were found in one sample sequenced in a study of shared clonotypes between healthy human individuals. Using immunoSEQ multiplex PCR, the repertoire was profiled, and TCRdb retains in-frame clones only, with some absent. The sample yields around 2.1 million clones, 93% seen once. Terminally differentiated effector memory CD45RA+ cells were left out of the naive CD8 fraction, which was CD45RO-negative and positively selected for CCR7. The material sequenced was naive CD8+ T cells from PBMCs. Receptors were obtained from a man aged 18 to 29 in good health. Some clones in this sample may be carry-over from other donors' samples.

CDR3 DNA sequence: TGTGCCAGTAAAATCCAGGCTGCAACTAATGAAAAACTGTTTTTT. It translates to CASKIQAATNEKLFF. The chain combines TRBV19 with TRBJ1-4; D is undetermined. The V and J ends lost 7 bases and 0 bases respectively, with 12 bases between them. Germline V CDR1 and CDR2: LNHDA, SQIVND (reference sequence). This CDR3 spans 15 amino acids.

This rearrangement joins TRBV7-3 to TRBJ2-7, with a weak D call TRBD2 (6 bases). CDR1 and CDR2 from the germline V gene are SGHTA and FQGTGA. Between the trimmed V and J ends, which lost 6 bases and 3 bases, there was a span of 12 bases. The CDR3 consists of 13 residues. The chain's CDR3 is CASSPSVDYEQYF. The CDR3 coding sequence is TGTGCCAGCAGTCCTAGCGTCGACTACGAGCAGTACTTC.

The chain links TRBV5-6 to TRBJ1-6, with unresolved D. Trimming pared 4 bases from V and 7 bases from J, leaving 24 bases between. The germline V gene encodes CDR1 SGHDT and CDR2 YYEEEE. The CDR3 covers 18 residues. Here the CDR3 reads CASSADVAASRGNSPLHF. The CDR3 DNA is TGTGCCAGCAGCGCGGATGTGGCAGCTTCTCGAGGGAATTCACCCCTCCACTTT. The complete variable domain, with remaining parts taken from reference TRBV5-6 and TRBJ1-6, reads DAGVTQSPTHLIKTRGQQVTLRCSPKSGHDTVSWYQQALGQGPQFIFQYYEEEERQRGNFPDRFSGHQFPNYSSELNVNALLLGDSALYLCASSADVAASRGNSPLHFGNGTRLTVT.

This sequence joins TRBV9 and TRBJ1-1, with TRBD1 as a possible D gene (5 bases). Germline V CDR1 and CDR2: SGDLS, YYNGEE. This CDR3 contains 15 residues. Deletions cut 3 bases from V and 0 bases from J, with 12 bases between. The CDR3 DNA reads as TGTGCCAGCAGCGCGGGACGGTATATGAACACTGAAGCTTTCTTT. This gives the protein CASSAGRYMNTEAFF.

The CDR3: CASSSWGYTF. The CDR3 DNA follows: TGTGCCAGCAGCTCTTGGGGCTACACCTTC. This chain joins TRBV7-6 and TRBJ1-2; D remains unclear. Germline values: CDR1 SGHVS, CDR2 FNYEAQ. With 4 bases removed from V and 8 bases from J, the gap between germline ends came to 5 bases. The length of the CDR3 is 10 residues.

The J gene is TRBJ1-2, the V gene TRBV9, with a tentative D call TRBD1 (6 bases). Deletions cut 3 bases from V and 3 bases from J, with 21 bases between. Germline loops: CDR1 SGDLS, CDR2 YYNGEE. The CDR3 contains 17 residues. The CDR3 DNA reads as TGTGCCAGCAGCGGACTCCCCATGGCAACAGGGTACTATGGCTACACCTTC. It is translated as CASSGLPMATGYYGYTF.

This clone showed up just once. The rearrangement joins TRBV10-3 to TRBJ1-5; D remains unclear. Between the trimmed V and J ends, which lost 2 bases and 4 bases, there was a span of 12 bases. The CDR3 runs to 15 residues. The germline gives CDR1 ENHRY, CDR2 SYGVKD. For the CDR3, the DNA is TGTGCCATCAGTGAGGGGTCAGGAGGGAATCAGCCCCAGCATTTT. Protein sequence: CAISEGSGGNQPQHF.

The CDR3 spells CASSQDPRTGGYGYTF. CDR3 DNA: TGCGCCAGCAGCCAAGACCCACGGACAGGGGGGTATGGCTACACCTTC. The chain has TRBV4-1 and TRBJ1-2; the match to TRBD1 covers 10 bases. Germline CDR1 and CDR2: MGHRA and YSYEKL. The V and J ends lost 0 bases and 5 bases, in that order; junction bases with no gene match: 6. CDR3 length: 16 residues.

The V and J genes are TRBV5-1 and TRBJ2-7; D is perhaps TRBD1 (5 bases). Germline assignment: CDR1 SGHRS and CDR2 YFSETQ. CDR3 length equals 15 residues. V was pared by 1 base and J by 5 bases, with 16 bases between. This CDR3 reads CASSLSVTAVDEQYF. CDR3 DNA sequence: TGCGCCAGCAGCTTGTCGGTGACAGCTGTGGACGAGCAGTACTTC.

The V call is TRBV9, the J call TRBJ2-5; the match to TRBD2 covers 8 bases. Germline CDR1 is SGDLS and CDR2 is YYNGEE. This CDR3 region has 16 residues. J gave up 5 bases and V 1 base, and 10 bases lay outside the gene matches. The CDR3 region has the DNA TGTGCCAGCAGCGTATCTAGCGGGCTGACGGGGGAGACCCAGTACTTC. This encodes CASSVSSGLTGETQYF.

The chain couples TRBV2 to TRBJ1-2; tentatively, D is TRBD1 (6 bases). The CDR3 covers 13 residues. In germline, CDR1 is SNHLY, CDR2 FYNNEI. V was clipped by 1 base and J by 6 bases, with 9 bases between them. CDR3: CASSEGGPHGYTF. The CDR3 nucleotides read TGTGCCAGCAGTGAAGGGGGGCCTCATGGCTACACCTTC.

The gene calls are TRBV5-8 and TRBJ1-2; D not resolved. CDR1 SGHTS and CDR2 YDEGEE come from the germline V gene. The length of the CDR3 is 15 residues. V dropped 5 bases and J dropped 3 bases, with 17 bases sitting between them. The CDR3, as DNA: TGTGCCAGCAGTGGGTACGCGGAAGAGTACTATGGCTACACCTTC. This translates into CASSGYAEEYYGYTF.

The chain couples TRBV27 to TRBJ1-5; the D is unclear. The germline gives CDR1 MNHEY, CDR2 SMNVEV (reference sequence). The V gene lost 3 bases and the J gene lost 5 bases, with 8 bases spanning the gap. The CDR3 extends over 13 amino acids. This chain's CDR3 is CASSFVGHQPQHF. CDR3 in DNA: TGTGCCAGCAGTTTCGTCGGGCATCAGCCCCAGCATTTT.

The chain carries TRBV30 and TRBJ1-5; D unresolved. Trimming cost V 0 bases and J 6 bases, with 12 bases left between them. Germline values: CDR1 GTSNPN, CDR2 SVGIG (reference sequence). The CDR3 runs 14 residues. CDR3: CAWSVSGNSQPQHF. CDR3 DNA sequence: TGTGCCTGGAGTGTTAGCGGAAACAGTCAGCCCCAGCATTTT.

Here the CDR3 reads CASSVQGSDEAFF. For the CDR3, the DNA is TGTGCCAGCAGCGTACAGGGGTCAGACGAAGCTTTCTTT. The chain combines TRBV9 with TRBJ1-1, with D maybe TRBD1 (6 bases). The V and J ends lost 1 base and 8 bases respectively, with 12 bases between them. CDR1 and CDR2 from the germline V gene are SGDLS and YYNGEE. This CDR3 has 13 amino acids.

The rearrangement uses TRBV27 and TRBJ2-2; D assignment may be TRBD1 or TRBD2 (5 bases each). The CDR3 runs 14 residues. V was clipped by 1 base and J by 6 bases, with 9 bases between them. Per the germline V gene, CDR1 is MNHEY and CDR2 is SMNVEV (reference sequence). CDR3 protein: CASSLFRGPGELFF. The DNA of the CDR3 is TGTGCCAGCAGTTTATTTCGGGGCCCCGGGGAGCTGTTTTTT.

The chain employs TRBV30 and TRBJ1-4; D call uncertain. Germline CDR1 GTSNPN, CDR2 SVGIG (reference sequence). CDR3 length: 12 residues. Trimming took off 0 bases at V and 8 bases at J, with 7 bases between the two ends. The CDR3, as DNA: TGTGCCTGGAGTGTATTAATGGAAAAACTGTTTTTT. This gives the protein CAWSVLMEKLFF.

This sequence joins TRBV30 and TRBJ1-1; D remains ambiguous. CDR1 and CDR2 from the germline V gene are GTSNPN and SVGIG (reference sequence). This CDR3 region has 11 residues. V was clipped by 4 bases and J by 5 bases, with 8 bases between them. Here the CDR3 DNA reads TGTGCCTGGACGTATGGGACTGAAGCTTTCTTT. Its protein is CAWTYGTEAFF.

The chain recombines TRBV7-9 with TRBJ2-1; no definite D call. This CDR3 is 15 amino acids long. CDR1 and CDR2 from the germline V gene are SEHNR and FQNEAQ (reference sequence). V dropped 4 bases and J dropped 3 bases, with 13 bases sitting between them. The CDR3 is CASSSTLILYNEQFF. CDR3 bases: TGTGCCAGCAGCTCCACCCTTATTCTCTACAATGAGCAGTTCTTC.

A word on this clone: The same CDR3 can be traced to other DNA sequences in this sample. The chain combines TRBV27 with TRBJ2-7; no definite D call. There are 12 residues in the CDR3. Germline values: CDR1 MNHEY, CDR2 SMNVEV (reference sequence). V lost 4 bases to trimming and J lost 4 bases, with 8 bases between them. CDR3 DNA: TGTGCCAGCAGTTCTCGTGGATACGAGCAGTACTTC. Translated, it gives CASSSRGYEQYF.

To note about this clone: Other DNA sequences in this specimen translate into the identical CDR3. V gene TRBV9 combines with J gene TRBJ2-7, with 7 bases aligning to TRBD1. This CDR3 contains 14 residues. Germline trimming cut 3 bases from V and 1 base from J; bases unmatched to any gene: 4. Germline CDR1 is SGDLS and CDR2 is YYNGEE. This CDR3 is CASSAGDSSYEQYF. The CDR3 DNA sequence: TGTGCCAGCAGCGCCGGGGACAGTTCCTACGAGCAGTACTTC.

The V and J genes are TRBV6-5 and TRBJ2-7, with D possibly TRBD1 on 6 matching bases. Trimming took 4 bases from V and 3 from J, leaving 16 bases between them. From germline, CDR1 is MNHEY and CDR2 SVGAGI. The CDR3 runs to 15 residues. CDR3 amino acids: CASSLRQGPLYEQYF. Here the CDR3 DNA reads TGTGCCAGCAGTTTACGTCAGGGGCCCCTCTACGAGCAGTACTTC.

V gene TRBV11-2 combines with J gene TRBJ2-1; maybe TRBD1 (6 bases). CDR3 length: 16 residues. V lost 4 bases to trimming and J lost 0 bases, with 13 bases between them. Germline CDR1 reads SGHAT; CDR2 reads FQNNGV. Written as DNA, the CDR3 is TGTGCCAGCAGCTGGGGACACCTCAGCTCCTACAATGAGCAGTTCTTC. Protein product: CASSWGHLSSYNEQFF.

The chain couples TRBV29-1 to TRBJ2-7; no reliable D call. Per germline, CDR1 SQVTM and CDR2 ANQGSEA. The V end lost 4 bases, the J end lost 3 bases, and 7 bases lay between the germline ends. This CDR3 contains 11 residues. The CDR3 region has the DNA TGCAGCGTTGGCGACAACTACGAGCAGTACTTC. Translation gives CSVGDNYEQYF.

CDR3 sequence reads: CASSYKTGGSGQPQHF. Written as DNA, the CDR3 is TGTGCCAGCAGTTACAAGACAGGGGGGTCCGGACAGCCCCAGCATTTT. The chain combines TRBV6-6 with TRBJ1-5; 9 bases fit TRBD1. Germline V gives CDR1 MNHNY, CDR2 SVGAGI (reference sequence). This CDR3 has 16 amino acids. The junction had 9 bases not matched to a gene; V was cut back by 2 bases and J by 7 bases.

CDR3 DNA: TGTGCCAGCAGCAAAGCTGGGGCCTCTGGAAACACCATATATTTT. As protein: CASSKAGASGNTIYF. The J gene is TRBJ1-3, the V gene TRBV21-1; TRBD1, the table's D call, was not compared with the DNA. TRBV21-1 is reported as a pseudogene. The CDR3 is made up of 15 amino acids.

The rearrangement links TRBV27 to TRBJ2-7; D is perhaps TRBD1 or TRBD2 (6 bases each). V was trimmed by 3 bases and J by 6 bases, leaving 21 bases between them. CDR3 length: 16 amino acids. CDR1 and CDR2 from the germline V gene are MNHEY and SMNVEV (reference sequence). CDR3 region: CASSFLDSLASGEQYF. As DNA, the CDR3 is TGTGCCAGCAGTTTCTTGGACAGTCTAGCGTCCGGCGAGCAGTACTTC.

The chain joins TRBV9 to TRBJ2-1, with 10 bases fitting TRBD2. Germline CDR1 and CDR2: SGDLS and YYNGEE. This CDR3 has 16 amino acids. J lost 6 bases, V lost 4 bases, and 10 bases had no gene match. CDR3 sequence (DNA): TGTGCCAGCAGCCCCGATGTGAGGACTAGCGGCAATGAGCAGTTCTTC. It codes for CASSPDVRTSGNEQFF.

The J gene is TRBJ1-3, the V gene TRBV4-3, with a possible D match to TRBD1 (5 bases). Per germline, CDR1 LGHNA and CDR2 YSLEER. Deletions cut 1 base from V and 0 bases from J, with 13 bases between. The CDR3 is made up of 17 amino acids. CDR3 loop: CASSQVDSPSSGNTIYF. The CDR3 DNA reads as TGCGCCAGCAGCCAAGTTGACAGCCCATCCTCTGGAAACACCATATATTTT.

The genes are TRBV28 and TRBJ2-3; 9 bases are shared with TRBD2. CDR3 length: 15 residues. Trimming at V came to 5 bases and at J to 4 bases, leaving 7 bases not matched to a gene. Germline lookup yields CDR1 MDHEN and CDR2 SYDVKM. The CDR3 loop reads CASSDSGRGADTQYF. The CDR3 DNA sequence: TGTGCCAGCAGTGATAGCGGGAGAGGCGCAGATACGCAGTATTTT.

In its sample, this clone was seen once. Because the CDR3 is missing its conserved closing phenylalanine or tryptophan, this is likely a read error. It is unclear where the CDR3 begins or ends on the DNA, so no DNA is shown, and the CDR3 is as TCRdb lists it. The chain joins TRBV5-8 to TRBJ1-2; TRBD1 is taken as the D call from the table, unchecked against the DNA. The CDR3 spans 10 residues, counting both ends. Germline values: CDR1 SGHTS, CDR2 YDEGEE. The CDR3 loop is CASGRLQGTD.